Described below is a single T cell receptor (beta chain) sequence and its context. Only one count was recorded for this clonotype. What this receptor recognizes is not known. A junction boundary mismatches the germline segment, possibly from a read error. The 35 to 40 donors, aged 6 to 90 years, were systemically healthy Caucasian individuals from Russia. Ten milliliters of peripheral blood were collected from each donor into EDTA-treated Vacutainer tubes. PBMCs were isolated by Ficoll-Paque density-gradient centrifugation, with at least 7 million obtained per sample. Trizol reagent was used to extract total RNA from PBMCs, with at least 6 micrograms per sample. Naive CD45RAhigh/CD27high T cell percentages were measured by flow cytometry on a PBMC aliquot from every donor. This specimen comes from a study of blood T cells in healthy people across ages (dated by TCRdb to 2014 to 2015). Background on the whole study: In model experiments, template switching captured roughly one uniquely barcoded TCR beta cDNA molecule for every two T cells. To avoid experimental bias, donors of different ages were distributed randomly across sequencing lanes. For two donors (one aged 18 to 29 and one aged 80 or older), the study analyzed two additional independent replicas of 1 million unique cDNA reads from the same blood draw. To track age-related changes in TCR beta repertoire diversity, the study relied on deep sequencing normalized with unique cDNA molecular identifiers. Four age groups were formed from the donors: young (average roughly 15 years), middle-aged (approximately 40), aged (about 62) and long-lived (approximately 78). Results and caveats for the whole study, not just this receptor: As age increased, observed TCR beta diversity per million T cells dropped in a roughly linear way, and a significant reduction was already evident by age approximately 40. Bulk unsorted PBMC profiling prevented conclusive comparison of naive and antigen-experienced compartments. Estimates of total diversity based on one million sequenced T cells were regarded as lower bounds and as underestimates. Compared with the aged group, more naive CD4+ T cells, fewer expanded clones and increased TCR diversity were shown by the long-lived group, suggesting age selection. A strong correlation was found between observed TCR beta diversity and the percentage of naive T cells measured by flow cytometry. The CMV infection status of donors was not known, potentially confounding age-related changes in expanded clonotypes.

Per the germline V gene, MNHEY is the CDR1 and SVGEGT is the CDR2. The CDR3 covers 15 residues, taking in both the cysteine and the phenylalanine. Of the read, only the CDR3 DNA is kept; its 45 bases are in frame from base 1. Receptors were amplified or captured by 5' RACE. The instrument was an Illumina HiSeq 2500. The second PCR ran for about 6 to 11 cycles and used a J-beta primer mix along with a sample-barcoded 5' primer. A template-switch 5' adaptor carrying 12 random nucleotides introduced a unique molecular identifier onto each TCR beta cDNA molecule. Each sample yielded at least 2.5 million CDR3-containing paired-end reads. The Mint cDNA synthesis kit, primed by a TRBC-specific oligonucleotide, was used to synthesize first-strand cDNA from all RNA. Following uracil-DNA glycosylase treatment, a first 18-cycle PCR with universal primers M1SS and BC2_uni_R was performed on all cDNA. Per the source publication's procedure: Each sample was normalized by randomly selecting 1 million high-quality reads, each carrying a distinct molecular identifier. Reads sharing molecular identifiers were discarded rather than binned into consensus sequences. MiTCR, run with a Q25 quality threshold and the strictest error-elimination algorithm, handled CDR3 identification, clonotype clustering and error correction. Lower-bound total TCR beta diversity was estimated with a nonparametric unseen species model using Euler transformation. Using fastp trimming at Q25 and MiXCR clonotype assembly, TCRdb reanalyzed the public sequencing data and kept in-frame beta chains. Each CDR3 protein appears once, grouped with its most common genes and DNA. The V and J calls were determined by TCRdb, not by the authors. For this sample the table gives approximately 1.5 million distinct CDR3 sequences, of which about 42% were detected only once. The ten largest clones represent just over 4% of the sample.

Sequenced material: blood. This receptor chain uses TRBV6-2 or TRBV6-3 and TRBJ2-3; no D gene call is confident. The sequence derives from a woman between 18 and 29 years old in good health. The CDR3 region: CASSYDLGRTDTRYF. The nucleotide sequence reads TGTGCCAGCAGTTACGATCTGGGCCGCACAGATACGCGGTATTTT.